This TCR beta chain was captured by sequencing in a study of blood T cells in healthy people across ages. Study details: About one barcoded beta molecule per two T cells came from capture by template switching.

Through a sample-barcoded 5' primer and a J-beta primer mix, a second PCR was run for roughly 7 to 12 cycles. TCRdb called the 5' RACE reads again in MiXCR, with one record for every CDR3 protein. This repertoire shows 910,000 or so distinct CDR3 sequences, 51% found once; its top ten account for roughly 23%. Comment on this clonotype: Its antigen is not known.

The CDR3 is 16 residues long. Unmatched junction bases numbered 5, after V lost 3 bases and J lost 2 bases. Germline V gene sequence: CDR1 MDHEN, CDR2 SYDVKM. Study results and caveats: When one million T cells were used, diversity estimates were thought to be underestimates. There was a strong correlation between TCR beta diversity and naive T cell percentage. Comparison with aged donors showed that long-lived donors had more naive CD4+ cells and higher diversity.

This sequence originates from an older woman in good health. J is TRBJ1-2 and V is TRBV28; TRBD1 matches 11 bases. Input material: blood. The DNA for the CDR3 is TGTGCCAGCAGTTTGGGGACAGGGGGAATCAACTATGGCTACACCTTC. Translated, it gives CASSLGTGGINYGYTF.